Listed here are 31 T cell receptor beta chains from one sample, sequenced in a study of blood T cell repertoires in COVID-19. Profiled with immunoSEQ multiplex PCR; TCRdb holds only in-frame clones, not every one. The sample lists approximately 210,000 clones; just over 85% were seen once. What was sequenced was peripheral blood. The receptors derive from a young man with active or convalescent COVID-19.

The chain uses TRBV27 and TRBJ1-4; D not resolved. Trimming stripped 1 base from V and 4 bases from J, with 13 bases between. The CDR3 sequence is 16 residues long. CDR1 is MNHEY and CDR2 is SMNVEV in the germline V gene (reference sequence). CDR3 DNA: TGTGCCAGCAGTTTATTGTTCGGTACTGATAATGAAAAACTGTTTTTT. Translation gives CASSLLFGTDNEKLFF. The full variable domain, rest sourced from reference TRBV27 and TRBJ1-4, is EAQVTQNPRYLITVTGKKLTVTCSQNMNHEYMSWYRQDPGLGLRQIYYSMNVEVTDKGDVPEGYKVSRKEKRNFPLILESPSPNQTSLYFCASSLLFGTDNEKLFFGSGTQLSVL.

CDR3 loop: CASSLYLPGTGSTPLHF. The CDR3 coding sequence is TGTGCCAGCAGTTTATACCTCCCCGGGACAGGGAGTACGCCCCTCCACTTT. The J gene is TRBJ1-6, the V gene TRBV27; 9 bases agree with TRBD1. V was pared by 1 base and J by 13 bases, with 14 bases of the junction left unmatched. The germline gives CDR1 MNHEY, CDR2 SMNVEV (reference sequence). This CDR3 has 17 residues.

The CDR3 is CASSESVDSVPYGYTF. CDR3 bases: TGCGCCAGCAGTGAGTCGGTAGACTCGGTCCCCTATGGCTACACCTTC. The rearrangement links TRBV10-1 to TRBJ1-2; D ambiguous. CDR1 and CDR2 (germline): WNHNN, SYGVQD (reference sequence). The ends were cut back, 0 bases at V and 4 bases at J, with 15 bases in the middle. The CDR3 loop spans 16 amino acids.

The V call is TRBV18, the J call TRBJ2-7; possible D gene TRBD1, 5 bases. The CDR3 totals 14 residues. The germline gives CDR1 KGHSH, CDR2 LQKENI. V was cut by 3 bases and J by 6 bases, with 15 bases left in between. As DNA, the CDR3 is TGTGCCAGCTCACCCCAGGGCAAGGGAACCGAGCAGTACTTC. Its translation: CASSPQGKGTEQYF.

V and J are TRBV7-9 and TRBJ2-1, with 12 positions matching TRBD2. Germline CDR1 reads SEHNR; CDR2 reads FQNEAQ (reference sequence). CDR3 length equals 15 residues. Germline trimming cut 6 bases from V and 9 bases from J; bases unmatched to any gene: 9. The CDR3 protein is CASRHLAGGPLEQFF. For the CDR3, the DNA is TGTGCCAGCAGACACCTAGCGGGAGGGCCCCTTGAGCAGTTCTTC.

The chain employs TRBV12-5 and TRBJ2-1; 10 bases are a match to TRBD2. J gave up 7 bases and V 3 bases, and 3 bases lay outside the gene matches. The CDR3 has 14 residues. Germline CDR1 is LGHNT and CDR2 is FRNRAP. DNA for the CDR3: TGTGCTAGTGGTTTAGCGGGAGGGGTAAATGAGCAGTTCTTC. Encoded protein: CASGLAGGVNEQFF.

In this sample, this clone turned up once. The rearrangement joins TRBV18 to TRBJ1-3, with D possibly being TRBD1 (5 bases). This CDR3 contains 14 residues. V was clipped by 1 base and J by 3 bases, with 7 bases between them. Germline CDR1 reads KGHSH; CDR2 reads LQKENI. CDR3 sequence: CASSPQGIGNTIYF. In nucleotides, the CDR3 is TGTGCCAGCTCACCACAGGGGATTGGAAACACCATATATTTT.

This clone was recorded a few times. J is TRBJ1-5 and V is TRBV10-3, with 7 bases that match TRBD1. The CDR3 contains 14 residues. Germline values: CDR1 ENHRY, CDR2 SYGVKD. With 2 bases clipped from V and 3 bases from J, the junction kept 1 base outside the gene matches. CDR3 nucleotides: TGTGCCATCAGTGAGGGACAGGCCAATCAGCCCCAGCATTTT. This translates into CAISEGQANQPQHF.

The chain joins TRBV5-4 to TRBJ2-2; no definite D call. CDR1 SGHNT and CDR2 YYREEE come from the germline V gene (reference sequence). The CDR3 is made up of 13 amino acids. V dropped 0 bases and J dropped 4 bases, with 4 bases sitting between them. The CDR3 coding sequence is TGTGCCAGCAGCTTGGACTTCACCGGGGAGCTGTTTTTT. It codes for CASSLDFTGELFF.

The chain has TRBV2 and TRBJ1-4; no definite D call. Germline CDR1 reads SNHLY; CDR2 reads FYNNEI. CDR3 length: 12 amino acids. V shed 9 bases and J shed 4 bases, with 9 bases lying between them. The CDR3 DNA reads as TGTGCCAGGAGAAGTAATAATGAAAAACTGTTTTTT. Translation: CARRSNNEKLFF.

This chain joins TRBV27 and TRBJ1-6; D gene unclear. Trimming pared 4 bases from V and 7 bases from J, leaving 14 bases between. This CDR3 has 15 residues. Germline CDR1 and CDR2: MNHEY and SMNVEV (reference sequence). This CDR3 reads CASSWVDTRNSPLHF. CDR3 nucleotides: TGTGCCAGCAGTTGGGTAGATACTAGAAATTCACCCCTCCACTTT.

The chain employs TRBV18 and TRBJ1-1, with 7 bases that match TRBD1. Germline-derived CDR1 and CDR2 are KGHSH and LQKENI. The CDR3 loop spans 13 amino acids. Unmatched junction bases numbered 7, after V lost 8 bases and J lost 4 bases. CDR3 region: CASRQGEITEAFF. CDR3 coding DNA: TGTGCCAGCAGACAGGGAGAGATCACTGAAGCTTTCTTT.

The chain employs TRBV30 and TRBJ2-7; 7 bases map to TRBD2. V shed 2 bases and J 4 bases; nucleotides not matched to a gene: 8. Germline loops: CDR1 GTSNPN, CDR2 SVGIG (reference sequence). The CDR3 is 14 residues long. CDR3 sequence reads: CAWSIRRERYEQYF. CDR3 in DNA: TGTGCCTGGAGTATTCGGCGGGAGAGGTACGAGCAGTACTTC.

The chain couples TRBV5-1 to TRBJ2-6; D unclear. Germline V gives CDR1 SGHRS, CDR2 YFSETQ. The CDR3 contains 16 residues. V lost 3 bases to trimming and J lost 0 bases, with 10 bases between them. DNA for the CDR3: TGCGCCAGCAGCTCGAACATCTTCTCTGGGGCCAACGTCCTGACTTTC. Translation: CASSSNIFSGANVLTF.

This clone was seen a single time. The V call is TRBV7-9, the J call TRBJ1-3; TRBD1 agrees at 7 bases. V trimming: 6 bases; J trimming: 8 bases; junction bases outside the gene matches: 16. This CDR3 contains 16 residues. Germline V CDR1 and CDR2: SEHNR, FQNEAQ (reference sequence). The CDR3 DNA reads as TGTGCCAGCAGACCTCGATTAGACAGGGATCACGACACCATATATTTT. This translates into CASRPRLDRDHDTIYF.

This sequence joins TRBV7-8 and TRBJ2-1; D is uncertain. CDR1 and CDR2 from the germline V gene are SGHVS and FQNEAQ. This CDR3 comprises 15 residues. Trimming removed 2 bases from V and 6 bases from J, with 14 bases in between. The CDR3 region has the DNA TGTGCCAGCAGCTTATCAGGCAGAGACCCCAATGAGCAGTTCTTC. Translating gives CASSLSGRDPNEQFF.

The J gene is TRBJ2-2, the V gene TRBV29-1, with no clear D. Germline-derived CDR1 and CDR2 are SQVTM and ANQGSEA. The CDR3 has 13 amino acids. With 2 bases removed from V and 6 bases from J, the gap between germline ends came to 10 bases. The CDR3 spells CSVELSSPGELFF. CDR3 DNA: TGCAGCGTTGAATTGTCTTCCCCCGGGGAGCTGTTTTTT.

The chain joins TRBV4-2 to TRBJ1-4, with D perhaps TRBD1 (5 bases). The ends were cut back, 0 bases at V and 7 bases at J, with 9 bases in the middle. There are 14 residues in the CDR3. The germline V gene has CDR1 LGHNA and CDR2 YNFKEQ. This CDR3 reads CASSQDRTLEKLFF. The CDR3 nucleotides are TGTGCCAGCAGCCAAGATCGGACACTTGAAAAACTGTTTTTT.

The V and J genes are TRBV25-1 and TRBJ2-5, with 8 positions matching TRBD1. Germline V gene lookup returns CDR1 MGHDK and CDR2 SYGVNS. V shed 3 bases, J shed 5 bases, and the junction held 8 bases outside the gene matches. CDR3 length equals 15 residues. The CDR3: CASSDPGTGRETQYF. The CDR3 DNA follows: TGTGCCAGCAGTGACCCCGGGACAGGAAGGGAGACCCAGTACTTC. Looking up the rest from reference TRBV25-1 and TRBJ2-5 gives the full variable domain: EADIYQTPRYLVIGTGKKITLECSQTMGHDKMYWYQQDPGMELHLIHYSYGVNSTEKGDLSSESTVSRIRTEHFPLTLESARPSHTSQYLCASSDPGTGRETQYFGPGTRLLVL.

V and J are TRBV19 and TRBJ1-1, with a tentative D call TRBD1 (5 bases). Trimming removed 9 bases from V and 6 bases from J, with 20 bases in between. This CDR3 is built from 14 residues. Germline loops: CDR1 LNHDA, CDR2 SQIVND (reference sequence). The CDR3 DNA reads as TGTGCCAGCATGGACGATTCCGGGGGGGCTGAAGCTTTCTTT. Its protein product is CASMDDSGGAEAFF.

The chain joins TRBV6-5 to TRBJ2-5; 8 bases match TRBD2. The junction had 5 bases not matched to a gene; V was cut back by 0 bases and J by 5 bases. The CDR3 runs 15 residues. Germline assignment: CDR1 MNHEY and CDR2 SVGAGI. CDR3 sequence reads: CASSYSPGGLETQYF. For the CDR3, the DNA is TGTGCCAGCAGTTACTCGCCGGGAGGGCTTGAGACCCAGTACTTC.

The chain couples TRBV18 to TRBJ2-4; 7 nucleotides line up with TRBD2. This CDR3 is 16 amino acids long. From germline, CDR1 is KGHSH and CDR2 LQKENI. J gave up 3 bases and V 3 bases, and 8 bases lay outside the gene matches. The CDR3 region is CASSPPGRPYKNIQYF. CDR3 DNA: TGTGCCAGCTCACCCCCCGGGAGGCCCTACAAAAACATTCAGTACTTC.

The genes are TRBV6-2 or TRBV6-3 and TRBJ2-7; D gene uncertain. CDR1 and CDR2 (germline): MNHEY, SVGEGT. The CDR3 runs 14 residues. The V end lost 2 bases, the J end lost 1 base, and 9 bases lay between the germline ends. CDR3 loop: CASSYTPRSYEQYF. The CDR3 bases are TGTGCCAGCAGTTACACCCCTAGATCCTACGAGCAGTACTTC.

This rearrangement joins TRBV3-1 (or the pseudogene TRBV3-2) to TRBJ2-5, with TRBD2 identical over 8 bases. The CDR3 totals 17 residues. Germline-derived CDR1 and CDR2 are LGHDT and YNNKEL (reference sequence). Unmatched junction bases numbered 14, after V lost 4 bases and J lost 4 bases. The DNA for the CDR3 is TGTGCCAGCAGCCGATACCAACTAGCGGAAGCTAGAGAGACCCAGTACTTC. This encodes CASSRYQLAEARETQYF.

The chain employs TRBV13 and TRBJ2-2; 7 bases are a match to TRBD1. There are 15 residues in the CDR3. Germline V gene data show CDR1 as PRHDT and CDR2 as FYEKMQ (reference sequence). After removal of 1 base from V and 6 bases from J, the junction contained 5 bases not matched to a gene. Here the CDR3 reads CASSLVTGFAGELFF. CDR3 nucleotide sequence: TGTGCCAGCAGCTTAGTGACAGGGTTTGCCGGGGAGCTGTTTTTT.

This clone appeared a few times. V usage is TRBV7-8 and J usage is TRBJ2-1; 7 bases are shared with TRBD2. The V gene end was trimmed by 7 bases and the J gene end by 3 bases; junction bases not matched to a gene: 18. This CDR3 spans 18 amino acids. The germline gives CDR1 SGHVS, CDR2 FQNEAQ. The CDR3 protein is CASTRERSIGRGYNEQFF. CDR3 coding DNA: TGTGCCAGCACCAGAGAGCGGAGTATAGGGAGGGGCTACAATGAGCAGTTCTTC.

The chain has TRBV14 and TRBJ1-6; 8 bases map to TRBD1. With V trimmed by 5 bases and J by 10 bases, 16 bases remained unmatched. This CDR3 is 17 amino acids long. Germline V gene data show CDR1 as SGHDN and CDR2 as FVKESK. The CDR3 here is CASSAGPLTGGGSPLHF. CDR3 bases: TGTGCCAGCAGCGCCGGGCCCCTAACAGGGGGAGGCTCACCCCTCCACTTT.

This chain links TRBV4-2 with TRBJ2-7; a possible D gene is TRBD2 (6 bases). In germline, CDR1 is LGHNA, CDR2 YNFKEQ. Trimming left V 2 bases short and J 3 bases short, with 8 bases between. The CDR3 loop spans 13 amino acids. As DNA, the CDR3 is TGTGCCAGCAGCCAATTCGGGGGCTACGAGCAGTACTTC. The encoded protein is CASSQFGGYEQYF.

The chain employs TRBV20-1 and TRBJ2-1; tentative D call: TRBD2 (6 bases). Germline V gives CDR1 DFQATT, CDR2 SNEGSKA (reference sequence). Trimming pared 3 bases from V and 8 bases from J, leaving 17 bases between. The CDR3 contains 14 residues. The CDR3 region is CSASRGGEPHEQFF. CDR3 nucleotides: TGCAGTGCTAGTAGAGGAGGGGAACCACATGAGCAGTTCTTC.

The chain links TRBV5-1 to TRBJ1-1; D perhaps matches TRBD1 (6 bases). CDR3 length: 16 amino acids. Trimming shortened V by 4 bases and J by 1 base, and 17 bases separated the two germline ends. Germline V gene sequence: CDR1 SGHRS, CDR2 YFSETQ. The CDR3 DNA reads as TGCGCCAGCAGCACAGGGTTCTTAGGGACGAACACTGAAGCTTTCTTT. Translated, it gives CASSTGFLGTNTEAFF.

The chain links TRBV19 to TRBJ2-2; perhaps TRBD1 as D (5 bases). Trimming left V 6 bases short and J 3 bases short, with 14 bases between. The CDR3 spans 15 residues. CDR1 is LNHDA, CDR2 SQIVND, per germline (reference sequence). The CDR3 region has the DNA TGTGCCAGTAGGTTTCAGGGTCGGGACACCGGGGAGCTGTTTTTT. As protein: CASRFQGRDTGELFF. Full variable domain (rest looked up from reference TRBV19 and TRBJ2-2): DGGITQSPKYLFRKEGQNVTLSCEQNLNHDAMYWYRQDPGQGLRLIYYSQIVNDFQKGDIAEGYSVSREKKESFPLTVTSAQKNPTAFYLCASRFQGRDTGELFFGEGSRLTVL.